The entry below gives a single TCR beta chain sequence along with its context. With V trimmed by 1 base and J by 7 bases, 3 bases remained unmatched. The CDR3 sequence is 15 residues long. Germline CDR1 SGHRS, CDR2 YFSETQ. TCRdb's table, derived via immunoSEQ multiplex PCR, lists solely in-frame clones and lacks some. The sample has around 150,000 clones, over 95% seen once. The data are from a study of control samples from healthy donors and cancer patients. J is TRBJ2-2 and V is TRBV5-1; 11 nucleotides match TRBD2. Specimen: blood. The receptor was derived from a woman between 25 and 40 years old in good health. Here the CDR3 DNA reads TGCGCCAGCAGCTTGACTAGCGGGAGATTCGGGGAGCTGTTTTTT. This gives the protein CASSLTSGRFGELFF. Looking up the rest from reference TRBV5-1 and TRBJ2-2 gives the full variable domain: KAGVTQTPRYLIKTRGQQVTLSCSPISGHRSVSWYQQTPGQGLQFLFEYFSETQRNKGNFPGRFSGRQFSNSRSEMNVSTLELGDSALYLCASSLTSGRFGELFFGEGSRLTVL.